Described below is a single T cell receptor (beta chain) sequence and its context. Its specificity is unknown. Other nucleotide sequences in the sample specify the same CDR3. There are 14 residues in the CDR3. After removal of 6 bases from V and 0 bases from J, the junction contained 3 bases not matched to a gene. Germline V lookup: CDR1 MNHEY, CDR2 SVGAGI. Libraries were prepared by immunoSEQ multiplex PCR; TCRdb keeps only in-frame clonotypes and omits some of them. The table has around 320,000 clones, roughly 86% seen once. The treatment here: some 20 received Ad26.COV2.S at low or high dose, single or two shots; about 5 received placebo; per-sample allocation not given. At day 63 after the first vaccine or placebo injection, samples were drawn. This entry belongs to a study of Ad26.COV2.S vaccination and SARS-CoV-2 variants. Turning to the study itself: As a participant in COV1001, the donor was in the Ad26.COV2.S trial arm. Ad26.COV2.S given intramuscularly, once or twice 56 days apart. Study-wide results and limits: Substantial post-vaccination breadth of spike-specific CD8+ and CD4+ T cell responses was reported.

This rearrangement joins TRBV6-5 to TRBJ2-7, with 9 nucleotides matching TRBD1. The TCR originated in a person aged 18-60 years who received the Ad26.COV2.S COVID-19 vaccine or a placebo. The specimen comprised peripheral blood, sampled in a trial of Ad26.COV2.S vaccine versus placebo. CDR3 DNA sequence: TGTGCCAGCAGGGGACAGGGTGGCTCCTACGAGCAGTACTTC. It is translated as CASRGQGGSYEQYF.